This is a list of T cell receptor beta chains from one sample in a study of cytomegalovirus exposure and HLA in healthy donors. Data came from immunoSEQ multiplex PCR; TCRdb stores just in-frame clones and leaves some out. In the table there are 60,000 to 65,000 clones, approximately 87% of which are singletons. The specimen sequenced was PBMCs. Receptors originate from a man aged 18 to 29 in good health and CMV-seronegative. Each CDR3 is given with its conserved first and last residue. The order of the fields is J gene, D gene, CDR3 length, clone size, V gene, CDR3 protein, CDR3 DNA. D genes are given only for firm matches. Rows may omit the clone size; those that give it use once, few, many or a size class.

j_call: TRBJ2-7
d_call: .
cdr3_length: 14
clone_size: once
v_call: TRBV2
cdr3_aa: CASIPGRDTYEQYF
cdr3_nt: TGTGCCAGCATCCCGGGACGGGACACCTACGAGCAGTACTTC

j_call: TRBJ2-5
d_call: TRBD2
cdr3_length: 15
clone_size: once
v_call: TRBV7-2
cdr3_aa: CASSLAGGHQETQYF
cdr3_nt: TGTGCCAGCAGTCTAGCGGGGGGCCACCAAGAGACCCAGTACTTC

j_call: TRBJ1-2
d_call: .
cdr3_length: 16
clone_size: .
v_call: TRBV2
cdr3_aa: CASSFSTQPSNYGYTF
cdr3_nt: TGTGCCAGCAGTTTTTCAACTCAACCTTCTAACTATGGCTACACCTTC

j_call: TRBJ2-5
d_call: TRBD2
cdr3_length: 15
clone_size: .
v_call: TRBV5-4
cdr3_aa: CASSFTSGGQETQYF
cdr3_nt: TGTGCCAGCAGCTTTACGTCCGGGGGGCAAGAGACCCAGTACTTC

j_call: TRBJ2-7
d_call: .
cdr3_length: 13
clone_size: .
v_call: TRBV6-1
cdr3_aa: CASSEVSSYEQYF
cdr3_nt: TGTGCCAGCAGTGAAGTCAGCTCCTACGAGCAGTACTTC

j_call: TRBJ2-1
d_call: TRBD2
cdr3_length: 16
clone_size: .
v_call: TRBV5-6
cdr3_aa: CASSLAASGAQGEQFF
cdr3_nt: TGTGCCAGCAGCTTGGCGGCTAGCGGGGCCCAAGGTGAGCAGTTCTTC

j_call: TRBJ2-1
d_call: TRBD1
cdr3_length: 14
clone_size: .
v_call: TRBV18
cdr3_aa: CASSPDQGAGEQFF
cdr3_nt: TGTGCCAGCTCACCAGACCAGGGGGCAGGGGAGCAGTTCTTC

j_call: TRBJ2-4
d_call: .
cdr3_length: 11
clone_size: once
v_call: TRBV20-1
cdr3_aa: CSARDPPGGYF
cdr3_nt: TGCAGTGCTAGAGATCCCCCCGGGGGGTACTTC

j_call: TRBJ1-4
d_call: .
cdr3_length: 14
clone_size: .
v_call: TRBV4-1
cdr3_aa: CASSDGTPNEKLFF
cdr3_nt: TGCGCCAGCAGCGACGGGACACCGAATGAAAAACTGTTTTTT

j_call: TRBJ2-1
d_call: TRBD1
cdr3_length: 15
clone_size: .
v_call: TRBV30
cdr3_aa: CAWSRGTGLRNEQFF
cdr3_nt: TGTGCCTGGAGTCGGGGGACAGGGCTTCGGAATGAGCAGTTCTTC

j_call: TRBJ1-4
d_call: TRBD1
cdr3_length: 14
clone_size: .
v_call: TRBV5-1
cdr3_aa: CASSQGAINEKLFF
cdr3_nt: TGCGCCAGCAGCCAGGGGGCGATTAATGAAAAACTGTTTTTT

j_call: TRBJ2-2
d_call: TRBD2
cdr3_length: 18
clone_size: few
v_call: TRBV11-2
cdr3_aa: CASSYGLAGGRRTGELFF
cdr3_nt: TGTGCCAGCAGCTATGGACTAGCGGGGGGGAGGAGAACCGGGGAGCTGTTTTTT

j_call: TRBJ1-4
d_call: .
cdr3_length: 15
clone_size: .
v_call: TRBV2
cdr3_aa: CASGQSDSTNEKLFF
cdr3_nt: TGTGCCAGCGGACAGTCGGACTCAACTAATGAAAAACTGTTTTTT

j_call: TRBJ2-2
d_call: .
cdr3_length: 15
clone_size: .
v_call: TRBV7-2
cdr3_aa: CASSLESGVTGELFF
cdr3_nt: TGTGCCAGCAGCTTAGAGTCCGGGGTCACCGGGGAGCTGTTTTTT

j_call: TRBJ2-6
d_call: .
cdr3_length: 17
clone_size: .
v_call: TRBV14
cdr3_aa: CASSQEWRGSGANVLTF
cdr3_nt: TGTGCCAGCAGCCAAGAATGGAGAGGCTCTGGGGCCAACGTCCTGACTTTC

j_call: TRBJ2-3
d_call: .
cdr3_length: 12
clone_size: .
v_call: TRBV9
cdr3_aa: CASSKGGTTQYF
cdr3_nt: TGTGCCAGCAGCAAGGGGGGGACTACGCAGTATTTT

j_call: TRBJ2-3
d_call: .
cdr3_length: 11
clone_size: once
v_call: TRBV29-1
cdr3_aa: CSVALADTQYF
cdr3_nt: TGCAGCGTCGCTCTAGCAGATACGCAGTATTTT

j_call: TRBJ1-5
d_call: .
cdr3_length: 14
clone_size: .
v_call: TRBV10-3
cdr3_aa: CAISEGRTDQPQHF
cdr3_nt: TGTGCCATCAGTGAGGGCAGGACTGATCAGCCCCAGCATTTT

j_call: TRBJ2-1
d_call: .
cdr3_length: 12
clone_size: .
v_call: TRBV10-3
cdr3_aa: CAISETTDEQFF
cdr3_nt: TGTGCCATCAGTGAAACAACCGATGAGCAGTTCTTC

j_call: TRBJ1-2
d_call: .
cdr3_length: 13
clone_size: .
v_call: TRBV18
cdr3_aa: CASSPGGVEGYTF
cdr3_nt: TGTGCCAGCTCACCAGGAGGGGTAGAGGGCTACACCTTC

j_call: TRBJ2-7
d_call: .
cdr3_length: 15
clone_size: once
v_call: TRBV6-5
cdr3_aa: CASSLVFVGGYEQYF
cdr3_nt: TGTGCCAGCAGTCTGGTGTTTGTTGGAGGCTACGAGCAGTACTTC

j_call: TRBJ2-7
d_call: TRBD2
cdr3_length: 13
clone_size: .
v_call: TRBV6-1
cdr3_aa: CASTLREGYEQYF
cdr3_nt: TGTGCCAGCACCCTAAGGGAGGGCTACGAGCAGTACTTC

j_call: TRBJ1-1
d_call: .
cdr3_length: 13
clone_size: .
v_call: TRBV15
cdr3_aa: CATSDGRGTEAFF
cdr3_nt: TGTGCCACCAGCGACGGACGGGGCACTGAAGCTTTCTTT

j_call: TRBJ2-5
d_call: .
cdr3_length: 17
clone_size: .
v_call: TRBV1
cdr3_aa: CTSSQDFLAGVGETQYF
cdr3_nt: TGCACCAGCAGCCAAGATTTCCTAGCGGGGGTCGGCGAGACCCAGTACTTC

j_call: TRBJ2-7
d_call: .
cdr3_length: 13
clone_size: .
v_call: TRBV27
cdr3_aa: CASSSGAPGEQYF
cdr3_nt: TGTGCCAGCAGTTCTGGAGCCCCGGGGGAGCAGTACTTC

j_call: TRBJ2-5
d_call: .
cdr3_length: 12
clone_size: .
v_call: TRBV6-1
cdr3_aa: CASNGALETQYF
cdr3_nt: TGTGCCAGCAATGGGGCATTAGAGACCCAGTACTTC

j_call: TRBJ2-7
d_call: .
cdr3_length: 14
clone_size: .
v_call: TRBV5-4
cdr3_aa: CASSQTRGRHEQYF
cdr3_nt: TGTGCCAGCAGCCAAACCCGAGGGAGGCACGAGCAGTACTTC

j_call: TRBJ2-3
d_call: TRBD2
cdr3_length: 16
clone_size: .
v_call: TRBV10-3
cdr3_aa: CAIGPRGGLGTDTQYF
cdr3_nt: TGTGCCATCGGACCACGCGGGGGGCTTGGAACAGATACGCAGTATTTT

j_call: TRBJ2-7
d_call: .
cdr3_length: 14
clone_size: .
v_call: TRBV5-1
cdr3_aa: CASSSPHTTYEQYF
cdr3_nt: TGCGCCAGCAGCTCGCCACATACCACCTACGAGCAGTACTTC

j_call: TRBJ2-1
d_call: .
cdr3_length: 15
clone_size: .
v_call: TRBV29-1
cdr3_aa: CSVEWPRVAYNEQFF
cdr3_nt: TGCAGCGTTGAATGGCCCAGGGTCGCCTACAATGAGCAGTTCTTC

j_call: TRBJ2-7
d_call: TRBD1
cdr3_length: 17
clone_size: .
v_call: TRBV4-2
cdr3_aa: CASSQERTGQGPYEQYF
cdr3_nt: TGTGCCAGCAGCCAAGAGCGTACGGGACAGGGCCCCTACGAGCAGTACTTC

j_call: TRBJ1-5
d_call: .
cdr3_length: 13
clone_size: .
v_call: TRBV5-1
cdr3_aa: CASSFDINQPQHF
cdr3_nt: TGCGCCAGCAGCTTTGACATTAATCAGCCCCAGCATTTT

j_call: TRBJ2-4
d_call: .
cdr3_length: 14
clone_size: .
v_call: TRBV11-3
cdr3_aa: CASSERRSKNIQYF
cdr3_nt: TGTGCCAGCAGCGAGCGACGGTCCAAAAACATTCAGTACTTC

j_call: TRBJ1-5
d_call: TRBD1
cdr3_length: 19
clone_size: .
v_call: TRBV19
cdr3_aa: CASSIFTGLTGGKVQPQHF
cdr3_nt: TGTGCCAGTAGTATTTTCACCGGGTTGACAGGGGGAAAGGTCCAGCCCCAGCATTTT

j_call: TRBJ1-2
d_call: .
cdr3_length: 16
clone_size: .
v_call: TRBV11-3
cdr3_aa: CASSLTPERGGQGYTF
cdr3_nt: TGTGCCAGCAGCTTAACCCCCGAGAGGGGGGGGCAAGGCTACACCTTC

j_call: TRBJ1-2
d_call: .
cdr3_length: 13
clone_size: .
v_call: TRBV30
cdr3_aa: CAWSVGSNYGYTF
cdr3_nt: TGTGCCTGGAGTGTTGGCAGTAACTATGGCTACACCTTC

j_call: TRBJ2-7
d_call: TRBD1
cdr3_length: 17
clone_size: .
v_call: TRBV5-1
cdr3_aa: CASSWRVDRVGAYEQYF
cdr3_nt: TGCGCCAGCAGCTGGCGGGTAGACAGGGTTGGGGCCTACGAGCAGTACTTC

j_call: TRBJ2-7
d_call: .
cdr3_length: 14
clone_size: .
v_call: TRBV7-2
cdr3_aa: CASSLNWGAYEQYF
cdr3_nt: TGTGCCAGCAGCTTAAATTGGGGCGCCTACGAGCAGTACTTC

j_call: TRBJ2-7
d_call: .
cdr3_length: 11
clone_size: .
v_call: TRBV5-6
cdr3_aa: CASSLADEQYF
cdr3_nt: TGTGCCAGCAGCTTGGCGGACGAGCAGTACTTC

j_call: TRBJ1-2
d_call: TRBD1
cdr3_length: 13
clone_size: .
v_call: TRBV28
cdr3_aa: CAITQGGGSGYTF
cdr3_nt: TGTGCCATCACCCAAGGAGGGGGCTCTGGCTACACCTTC

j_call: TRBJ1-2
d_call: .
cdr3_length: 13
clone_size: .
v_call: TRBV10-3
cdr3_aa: CAISEGGRDGYTF
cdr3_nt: TGTGCCATCAGTGAGGGGGGCAGGGATGGCTACACCTTC

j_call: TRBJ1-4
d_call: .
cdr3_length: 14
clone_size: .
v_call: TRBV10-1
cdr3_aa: CASSGGRRDEKLFF
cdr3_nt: TGCGCCAGCAGCGGAGGACGACGGGATGAAAAACTGTTTTTT

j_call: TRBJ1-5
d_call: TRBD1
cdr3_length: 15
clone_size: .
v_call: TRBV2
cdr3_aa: CASSKGQVGNQPQHF
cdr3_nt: TGTGCCAGCAGTAAGGGACAGGTGGGCAATCAGCCCCAGCATTTT

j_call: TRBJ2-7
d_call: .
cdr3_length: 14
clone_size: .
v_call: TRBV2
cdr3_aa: CASIVDRGPYEQYF
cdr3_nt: TGTGCCAGCATCGTGGATAGGGGTCCCTACGAGCAGTACTTC

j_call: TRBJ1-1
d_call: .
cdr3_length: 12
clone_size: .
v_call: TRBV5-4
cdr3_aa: CASSLGLTEAFF
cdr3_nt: TGTGCCAGCAGCTTGGGTCTCACTGAAGCTTTCTTT

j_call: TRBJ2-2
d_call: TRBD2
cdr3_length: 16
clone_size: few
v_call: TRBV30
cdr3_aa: CAWSVSSGGHTGELFF
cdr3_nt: TGTGCCTGGAGTGTCTCTAGCGGGGGCCACACCGGGGAGCTGTTTTTT

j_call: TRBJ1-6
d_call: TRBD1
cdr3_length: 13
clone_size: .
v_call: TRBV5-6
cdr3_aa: CASRSDRGSPLHF
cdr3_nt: TGTGCCAGCAGGTCGGACAGGGGATCACCCCTCCACTTT

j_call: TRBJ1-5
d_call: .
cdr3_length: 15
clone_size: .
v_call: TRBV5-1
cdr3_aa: CASSSTPGASKPQHF
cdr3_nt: TGCGCCAGCAGCTCCACCCCAGGGGCCAGCAAGCCCCAGCATTTT

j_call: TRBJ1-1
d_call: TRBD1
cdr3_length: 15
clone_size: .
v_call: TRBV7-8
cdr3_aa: CASSLASPGGTEAFF
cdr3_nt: TGTGCCAGCAGCTTAGCGTCCCCAGGGGGCACTGAAGCTTTCTTT

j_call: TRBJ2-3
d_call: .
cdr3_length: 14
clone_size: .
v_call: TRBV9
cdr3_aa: CASSPGEGTDTQYF
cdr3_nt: TGTGCCAGCAGCCCCGGGGAAGGGACAGATACGCAGTATTTT

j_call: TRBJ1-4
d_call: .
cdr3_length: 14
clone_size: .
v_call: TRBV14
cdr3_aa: CASSLPPPNEKLFF
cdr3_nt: TGTGCCAGCAGCCTCCCCCCTCCTAATGAAAAACTGTTTTTT

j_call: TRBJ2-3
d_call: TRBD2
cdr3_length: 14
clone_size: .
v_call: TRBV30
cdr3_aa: CAWALAGSTDTQYF
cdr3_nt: TGTGCCTGGGCCCTAGCGGGTAGCACAGATACGCAGTATTTT